These 9 T cell receptor beta chains were sequenced from one sample in a study of blood T cell repertoires in COVID-19 (dated by TCRdb to 2020 to 2022). Receptors were amplified or captured by the immunoSEQ multiplex PCR assay. This is the immuneACCESS table as TCRdb keeps it, with only in-frame sequences that have V and J called. A part of the clones is gone; compared with another copy, unresolved V genes explain less than half, and the rest is unexplained. This sample holds 250,000 or so clones; 91% were observed only once. The ten top clones hold approximately 1.2% of the sample. The sequenced material came from PBMCs or T cells enriched from blood (not recorded which). The receptors were gathered from a human donor in a cohort exposed to, infected with or recovered from COVID-19 (not recorded which). The donor label of this sample is uncertain.

In its sample, this clone was seen once. This chain links TRBV2 with TRBJ2-3; 8 nucleotides align to TRBD1. The CDR3 contains 16 residues. Unmatched junction bases numbered 12, after V lost 8 bases and J lost 2 bases. Per the germline V gene, CDR1 is SNHLY and CDR2 is FYNNEI. The CDR3 nucleotides read TGTGCCAGCGGTTCGGACAGGGAAAAGGTCACAGATACGCAGTATTTT. Translating gives CASGSDREKVTDTQYF.

The chain couples TRBV28 to TRBJ1-5, with a possible D match to TRBD1 (6 bases). Germline V lookup: CDR1 MDHEN, CDR2 SYDVKM. Trimming left V 4 bases short and J 0 bases short, with 13 bases between. The CDR3 spans 16 residues. The CDR3 here is CASSSWTVHSNQPQHF. CDR3 sequence (DNA): TGTGCCAGCAGTTCCTGGACAGTCCATAGCAATCAGCCCCAGCATTTT.

The rearrangement uses TRBV12-3 or TRBV12-4 and TRBJ1-1; D uncertain. This CDR3 contains 13 residues. V was clipped by 7 bases and J by 4 bases, with 13 bases between them. CDR3 in amino acids: CASKPQRFTEAFF. The CDR3 region has the DNA TGTGCCAGCAAGCCACAGCGGTTCACTGAAGCTTTCTTT.

This clone has a single count. The chain employs TRBV24-1 and TRBJ2-1, with a weak D call TRBD2 (6 bases). The V and J ends lost 4 bases and 7 bases respectively, with 16 bases between them. The CDR3 is 15 amino acids. Germline CDR1 KGHDR, CDR2 SFDVKD. CDR3 DNA: TGTGCCACCAGTGACAACGTGGGGGGACTTAATGAGCAGTTCTTC. It yields the protein CATSDNVGGLNEQFF.

The chain links TRBV20-1 to TRBJ1-1; D is unclear. Germline CDR1 and CDR2: DFQATT and SNEGSKA (reference sequence). Trimming left V 4 bases short and J 4 bases short, with 4 bases between. The CDR3 is 10 residues long. Here the CDR3 reads CSATVTEAFF. The DNA for the CDR3 is TGCAGTGCTACGGTCACTGAAGCTTTCTTT.

The chain uses TRBV29-1 and TRBJ1-2; TRBD1 matches at 7 bases. The ends lost 6 bases at V and 8 bases at J; junction bases unmatched: 9. Germline CDR1 and CDR2: SQVTM and ANQGSEA. The CDR3 contains 12 residues. The CDR3 spells CSVNPGGGGYTF. Written as DNA, the CDR3 is TGCAGCGTGAATCCAGGGGGAGGAGGCTACACCTTC.

The chain links TRBV9 to TRBJ2-2; 8 bases fit TRBD2. The CDR3 spans 15 residues. Germline CDR1 reads SGDLS; CDR2 reads YYNGEE. Germline trimming cut 0 bases from V and 3 bases from J; bases unmatched to any gene: 1. The CDR3 spells CASSVGAGDTGELFF. CDR3 coding DNA: TGTGCCAGCAGCGTAGGAGCGGGGGACACCGGGGAGCTGTTTTTT.

CDR3 DNA: TGTGCCAGCAGTTTTTGGCGGGGGGGCCTTCAGTTCTTC. Translation gives CASSFWRGGLQFF. This chain uses TRBV12-3 or TRBV12-4 with TRBJ2-1; TRBD2 matches at 9 bases. The junction had 7 bases not matched to a gene; V was cut back by 3 bases and J by 13 bases. CDR3 length equals 13 residues.

The rearrangement links TRBV7-2 to TRBJ1-5; D possibly corresponds to TRBD1 (6 bases). The germline gives CDR1 SGHTA, CDR2 FQGNSA. The CDR3 is 13 residues long. With 1 base removed from V and 6 bases from J, the gap between germline ends came to 7 bases. The CDR3 protein is CASSLEGGQPQHF. Written as DNA, the CDR3 is TGTGCCAGCAGCTTAGAAGGGGGTCAGCCCCAGCATTTT.